This entry describes one T cell receptor (beta chain). The antigen remains unidentified. The CDR3 runs to 15 residues. With 4 bases removed from V and 2 bases from J, the gap between germline ends came to 15 bases. Germline loops: CDR1 SGHKS, CDR2 YYEKEE (reference sequence). This sample is part of a study of T-cell reconstitution after alpha-beta-depleted transplantation in children. Notes on the study in general: It was newly produced T cells that mostly accounted for T-cell counts and diversity one year after transplant. Where some patients showed high TCRbeta diversity at day 60, it came from recipient T cells and thymic progenitors that had survived.

Unique molecular identifiers were used to barcode this TCRbeta library. A single record per CDR3 protein comes from TCRdb applying MiXCR to the PCR reads. This table has 530,000 or so distinct CDR3 sequences, 25% to 30% appearing once. Specimen: PBMCs, collected before TCRalphabeta/CD19-depleted stem cell transplant. The sequence was collected from a boy under three years old with Wiskott-Aldrich syndrome, due to receive a stem cell transplant. The gene calls are TRBV5-5 and TRBJ2-5, with unresolved D. The chain's CDR3 is CASSRAIGTQETQYF. The CDR3 bases are TGTGCCAGCAGCCGGGCGATAGGTACTCAAGAGACCCAGTACTTC.